This T cell receptor beta chain appears in the sequencing data of a study of PD-1 blockade in classical Hodgkin lymphoma. Study findings and constraints: Repertoires differed for reasons still undefined, possibly disease activity or prior therapy. A reduction in baseline TCR diversity was reportedly seen in newly diagnosed patients relative to healthy donors.

About this clone itself: Its matching antigen is unknown.

TCRdb keeps only in-frame clones here, not all; method: immunoSEQ multiplex PCR. The table shows about 30,000 clones, with about 89% occurring only once. Described time point: newly diagnosed, previously untreated cHL patient sample. From germline, CDR1 is SGHRS and CDR2 YFSETQ. The CDR3 sequence is 16 residues long. J gave up 4 bases and V 0 bases, and 2 bases lay outside the gene matches. Specimen: peripheral blood mononuclear cells (PBMCs). This sequence originates from a human donor with classical Hodgkin lymphoma. This chain uses TRBV5-1 with TRBJ2-2, with 11 bases identical to TRBD2. For the CDR3, the DNA is TGCGCCAGCAGCTTGGCTCTAGCGGGAGGCACCGGGGAGCTGTTTTTT. Translated, it gives CASSLALAGGTGELFF. The variable domain in full, with the rest retrieved from reference TRBV5-1 and TRBJ2-2, is KAGVTQTPRYLIKTRGQQVTLSCSPISGHRSVSWYQQTPGQGLQFLFEYFSETQRNKGNFPGRFSGRQFSNSRSEMNVSTLELGDSALYLCASSLALAGGTGELFFGEGSRLTVL.